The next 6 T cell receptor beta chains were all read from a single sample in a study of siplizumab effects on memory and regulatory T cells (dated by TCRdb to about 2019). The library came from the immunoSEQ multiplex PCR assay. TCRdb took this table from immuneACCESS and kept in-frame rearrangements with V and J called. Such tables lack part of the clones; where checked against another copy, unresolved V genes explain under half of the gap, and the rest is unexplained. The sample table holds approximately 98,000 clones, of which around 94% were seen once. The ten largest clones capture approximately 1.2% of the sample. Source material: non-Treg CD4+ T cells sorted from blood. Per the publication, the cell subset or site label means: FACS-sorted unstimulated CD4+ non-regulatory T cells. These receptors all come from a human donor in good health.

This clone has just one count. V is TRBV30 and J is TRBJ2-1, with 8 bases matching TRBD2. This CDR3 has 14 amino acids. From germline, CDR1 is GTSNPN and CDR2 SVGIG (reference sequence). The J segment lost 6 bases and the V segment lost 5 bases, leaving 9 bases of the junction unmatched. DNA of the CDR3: TGTGCCTGGGAGAAGGGACTAGAGGGCAATGAGCAGTTCTTC. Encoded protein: CAWEKGLEGNEQFF.

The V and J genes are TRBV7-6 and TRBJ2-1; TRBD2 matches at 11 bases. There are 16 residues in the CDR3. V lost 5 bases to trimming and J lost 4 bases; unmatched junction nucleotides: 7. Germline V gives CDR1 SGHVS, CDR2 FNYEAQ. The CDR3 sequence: CASSPSVAGGYNEQFF. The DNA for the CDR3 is TGTGCCAGCAGCCCCTCAGTAGCGGGAGGGTACAATGAGCAGTTCTTC.

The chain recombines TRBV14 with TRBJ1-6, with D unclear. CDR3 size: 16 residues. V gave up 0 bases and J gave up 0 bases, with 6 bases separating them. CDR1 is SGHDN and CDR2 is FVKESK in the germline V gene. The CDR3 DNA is TGTGCCAGCAGCCAAGAGATTAGCTCCTATAATTCACCCCTCCACTTT. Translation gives CASSQEISSYNSPLHF.

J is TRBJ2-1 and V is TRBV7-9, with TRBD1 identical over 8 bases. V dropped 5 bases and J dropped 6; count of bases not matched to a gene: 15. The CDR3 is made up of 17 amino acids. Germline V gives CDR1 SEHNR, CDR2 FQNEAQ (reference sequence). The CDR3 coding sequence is TGTGCCAGCAGCATCTTCCCCCGGGACAGGTTGATCAATGAGCAGTTCTTC. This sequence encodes CASSIFPRDRLINEQFF.

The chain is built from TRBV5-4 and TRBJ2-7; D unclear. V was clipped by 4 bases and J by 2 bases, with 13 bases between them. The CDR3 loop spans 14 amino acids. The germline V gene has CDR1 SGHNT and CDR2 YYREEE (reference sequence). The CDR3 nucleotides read TGTGCCAGCAGCACCGGACGGTTAGCCTACGAGCAGTACTTC. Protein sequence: CASSTGRLAYEQYF. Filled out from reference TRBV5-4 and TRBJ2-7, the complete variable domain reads ETGVTQSPTHLIKTRGQQVTLRCSSQSGHNTVSWYQQALGQGPQFIFQYYREEENGRGNFPPRFSGLQFPNYSSELNVNALELDDSALYLCASSTGRLAYEQYFGPGTRLTVT.

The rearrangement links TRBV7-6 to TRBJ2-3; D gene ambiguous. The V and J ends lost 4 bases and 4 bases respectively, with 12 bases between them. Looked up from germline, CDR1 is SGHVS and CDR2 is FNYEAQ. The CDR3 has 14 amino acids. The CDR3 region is CASSSPTLADTQYF. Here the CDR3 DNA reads TGTGCCAGCAGCTCACCCACCCTCGCAGATACGCAGTATTTT.